The 20 T cell receptor beta chains presented below share a single source sample, sequenced in a study of CD8 T cells in ankylosing spondylitis. TCRdb re-analysed the 5' RACE reads in MiXCR, keeping a single row per CDR3 protein. The sample records about 130,000 distinct CDR3 sequences, approximately 9.9% being singletons. Sequencing used blood, either unsorted or a sorted T cell fraction (not recorded which). The source of these receptors is a male donor with ankylosing spondylitis or in good health (not recorded which).

The rearrangement joins TRBV20-1 to TRBJ2-5; 7 positions match TRBD2. The J segment lost 2 bases and the V segment lost 5 bases, leaving 5 bases of the junction unmatched. This CDR3 spans 13 amino acids. Per germline, CDR1 DFQATT and CDR2 SNEGSKA (reference sequence). The CDR3 region has the DNA TGCAGTGCTCCCACTAGCGCTCAAGAGACCCAGTACTTC. This gives the protein CSAPTSAQETQYF.

This clonotype has more than one count but fewer than ten. The V call is TRBV14, the J call TRBJ2-2; no definite D call. The CDR3 has 14 residues. V was clipped by 2 bases and J by 4 bases, with 8 bases between them. CDR1 and CDR2 from the germline V gene are SGHDN and FVKESK. This CDR3 is CASSQYSITGELFF. Written as DNA, the CDR3 is TGTGCCAGCAGCCAATATAGCATCACCGGGGAGCTGTTTTTT.

This clonotype was recorded at least ten times. The V gene is TRBV29-1, the J gene TRBJ2-5, with 11 bases fitting TRBD2. CDR1 is SQVTM, CDR2 ANQGSEA, per germline. J lost 5 bases, V lost 6 bases, and 5 bases had no gene match. The CDR3 loop spans 13 amino acids. The CDR3 loop reads CSVTSGSWETQYF. As DNA, the CDR3 is TGCAGCGTCACTAGCGGGAGCTGGGAGACCCAGTACTTC.

This clonotype came up many times. The rearrangement joins TRBV21-1 to TRBJ2-3; the table assigns TRBD2, which was not confirmed against the DNA. TRBV21-1 is flagged as a pseudogene. This CDR3 has 18 residues. The CDR3 DNA follows: TGTGCCAGCAGCAAAGTCCCGTATTACCGGGACCCCACAGATACGCAGTATTTT. Translation gives CASSKVPYYRDPTDTQYF.

The rearrangement links TRBV20-1 to TRBJ2-3, with 7 bases lining up with TRBD1. This CDR3 is 14 amino acids long. J was trimmed by 5 bases and V by 1 base; bases with no gene match: 6. Germline values: CDR1 DFQATT, CDR2 SNEGSKA (reference sequence). The CDR3 here is CSARAGGPGDTQYF. As DNA, the CDR3 is TGCAGTGCTAGAGCAGGGGGTCCAGGAGATACGCAGTATTTT.

This clonotype was seen a handful of times. J is TRBJ2-1 and V is TRBV20-1; 13 bases are shared with TRBD2. Germline loops: CDR1 DFQATT, CDR2 SNEGSKA (reference sequence). Trimming cost V 3 bases and J 0 bases; bases outside gene matches: 5. This CDR3 has 17 amino acids. The DNA of the CDR3 is TGCAGTGCTAGGGGACTAGCGGGACTAAGCTCCTACAATGAGCAGTTCTTC. It translates to CSARGLAGLSSYNEQFF.

The chain uses TRBV3-1 and TRBJ2-2; the D gene is possibly TRBD2 (6 bases). V lost 3 bases and J lost 4, with 12 bases in between. The CDR3 has 15 amino acids. Germline V CDR1 and CDR2: LGHDT, YNNKEL (reference sequence). The CDR3 sequence is CASSQRLGGTGELFF. The CDR3 nucleotides are TGTGCCAGCAGCCAGCGACTAGGAGGCACCGGGGAGCTGTTTTTT.

This clonotype appeared many times. The chain uses TRBV28 and TRBJ2-2; D remains ambiguous. The CDR3 runs 14 residues. Germline loops: CDR1 MDHEN, CDR2 SYDVKM. With 7 bases removed from V and 1 base from J, the gap between germline ends came to 10 bases. This CDR3 is CASKMTRNTGELFF. CDR3 nucleotides: TGTGCCAGCAAAATGACACGGAACACCGGGGAGCTGTTTTTT. Variable domain in full (rest from reference TRBV28 and TRBJ2-2): DVKVTQSSRYLVKRTGEKVFLECVQDMDHENMFWYRQDPGLGLRLIYFSYDVKMKEKGDIPEGYSVSREKKERFSLILESASTNQTSMYLCASKMTRNTGELFFGEGSRLTVL.

Ten or more counts support this clonotype. V is TRBV3-1 and J is TRBJ1-2, with D perhaps matching TRBD1 (5 bases). Germline V CDR1 and CDR2: LGHDT, YNNKEL (reference sequence). The CDR3 has 13 residues. Deletions cut 1 base from V and 8 bases from J, with 11 bases between. CDR3 DNA: TGTGCCAGCAGCCAAGTTTCAGGGCTAGGCTACACCTTC. This codes for CASSQVSGLGYTF.

At least ten counts were recorded for this clonotype. The chain joins TRBV6-1 to TRBJ2-7; 10 bases are shared with TRBD1. The CDR3 sequence is 14 residues long. V gave up 6 bases and J gave up 4 bases; unmatched junction bases: 6. CDR1 MNHNS and CDR2 SASEGT come from the germline V gene. CDR3 in amino acids: CASRNRDRGYEQYF. DNA of the CDR3: TGTGCCAGCAGAAACCGGGACAGGGGTTACGAGCAGTACTTC.

The chain is built from TRBV18 and TRBJ2-7; 7 nucleotides match TRBD2. The CDR3 runs 14 residues. Germline values: CDR1 KGHSH, CDR2 LQKENI. Trimming at V came to 6 bases and at J to 0 bases, leaving 5 bases not matched to a gene. CDR3 nucleotide sequence: TGTGCCAGCTCCGGACTAGGGAGCTCCTACGAGCAGTACTTC. This encodes CASSGLGSSYEQYF.

The chain has TRBV7-2 and TRBJ2-1; 15 bases agree with TRBD2. J lost 7 bases, V lost 1 base, and 5 bases had no gene match. The CDR3 length is 17 residues. Germline CDR1 and CDR2: SGHTA and FQGNSA. In DNA, the CDR3 is TGTGCCAGCAGCTTAGGGGGGACTAGCGGGAGGAGGAATGAGCAGTTCTTC. Protein sequence: CASSLGGTSGRRNEQFF. The variable domain in full, completed from reference TRBV7-2 and TRBJ2-1, reads GAGVSQSPSNKVTEKGKDVELRCDPISGHTALYWYRQSLGQGLEFLIYFQGNSAPDKSGLPSDRFSAERTGGSVSTLTIQRTQQEDSAVYLCASSLGGTSGRRNEQFFGPGTRLTVL.

This clonotype occurred many times. The CDR3: CASSLGNTIYF. The DNA of the CDR3 is TGTGCCAGCAGCCTTGGAAACACCATATATTTT. The chain is built from TRBV4-2 and TRBJ1-3; D is undetermined. V was cut by 4 bases and J by 3 bases, with 1 base left in between. There are 11 residues in the CDR3. CDR1 and CDR2 from the germline V gene are LGHNA and YNFKEQ.

The chain links TRBV20-1 to TRBJ1-2, with 7 bases fitting TRBD1. This CDR3 is built from 11 residues. The J segment lost 6 bases and the V segment lost 4 bases, leaving 2 bases of the junction unmatched. Germline V gene data show CDR1 as DFQATT and CDR2 as SNEGSKA (reference sequence). This chain's CDR3 is CSATQGDGYTF. The CDR3 bases are TGCAGTGCTACTCAGGGGGATGGCTACACCTTC.

J is TRBJ1-2 and V is TRBV12-3 or TRBV12-4, with D possibly matching TRBD1 (6 bases). V was trimmed by 2 bases and J by 4 bases, leaving 17 bases between them. The CDR3 covers 16 residues. The CDR3 protein is CASSLRGAGDTYGYTF. Here the CDR3 DNA reads TGTGCCAGCAGTTTACGGGGGGCAGGGGATACCTATGGCTACACCTTC.

The sample holds many counts of this clonotype. This rearrangement joins TRBV7-2 to TRBJ2-4, with D possibly matching TRBD2 (5 bases). The CDR3 consists of 13 residues. The germline V gene encodes CDR1 SGHTA and CDR2 FQGNSA. Trimming stripped 1 base from V and 6 bases from J, with 7 bases between. The CDR3 reads CASSLGLANIQYF. The CDR3, as DNA: TGTGCCAGCAGCTTAGGTCTAGCAAACATTCAGTACTTC.

There are many counts of this clonotype. V and J are TRBV6-1 and TRBJ1-5, with TRBD1 as a possible D gene (5 bases). The length of the CDR3 is 14 residues. V was pared by 6 bases and J by 1 base, with 10 bases between. CDR1 is MNHNS and CDR2 is SASEGT in the germline V gene. Here the CDR3 reads CASRGGESNQPQHF. The CDR3 bases are TGTGCCAGCAGGGGGGGGGAGAGCAATCAGCCCCAGCATTTT.

This clonotype was found a few times. This rearrangement joins TRBV19 to TRBJ1-2, with 8 bases fitting TRBD1. Germline-derived CDR1 and CDR2 are LNHDA and SQIVND (reference sequence). The CDR3 is 13 residues long. J lost 8 bases, V lost 6 bases, and 8 bases had no gene match. The CDR3 protein is CASSRTGPQGYTF. The CDR3 DNA is TGTGCCAGTAGCAGGACAGGGCCTCAAGGCTACACCTTC.

Of note for this clonotype: A much larger clone differs from this one at a single base, so this may be a read error. The chain is built from TRBV20-1 and TRBJ2-5, with 9 positions matching TRBD2. The CDR3 is 14 residues long. The germline V gene encodes CDR1 DFQATT and CDR2 SNEGSKA (reference sequence). The J segment lost 2 bases and the V segment lost 4 bases, leaving 5 bases of the junction unmatched. Here the CDR3 DNA reads TGCAGTGCTACTGGACTAGCGAGACAAGAGACCCAGTACTTC. The encoded protein is CSATGLARQETQYF.

The CDR3 reads CAIRTSGRVDEQFF. The CDR3 region has the DNA TGTGCCATCAGGACTAGCGGGAGGGTTGATGAGCAGTTCTTC. The chain combines TRBV10-3 with TRBJ2-1; the match to TRBD2 covers 14 bases. V shed 6 bases, J shed 8 bases, and the junction held 3 bases outside the gene matches. Germline-derived CDR1 and CDR2 are ENHRY and SYGVKD. This CDR3 is built from 14 residues.